The 30 T cell receptor beta chains presented below share a single source sample, sequenced in a study of shared clonotypes between healthy human individuals. Profiling relied on immunoSEQ multiplex PCR, and the TCRdb table lists in-frame clones only, not all of them. The repertoire holds about a million clones, with roughly 75% as singletons. Sequencing was carried out using memory CD4+ T cells sorted from blood. Stated subset: CD45RA-negative fraction. The receptors shown here come from a man aged 18 to 29 in good health.

The CDR3 DNA is TGTGCCAGCAGTGAGGAAGCGGGGGGCGCCTACGAGCAGTACTTC. It codes for CASSEEAGGAYEQYF. The chain employs TRBV6-4 and TRBJ2-7, with 9 bases identical to TRBD2. J gave up 2 bases and V 3 bases, and 5 bases lay outside the gene matches. The CDR3 covers 15 residues. CDR1 is MRHNA, CDR2 SNTAGT, per germline.

The V and J genes are TRBV4-1 and TRBJ2-2, with D tentatively TRBD2 (6 bases). Germline V gene sequence: CDR1 MGHRA, CDR2 YSYEKL. The germline V and J ends were trimmed by 6 bases and 2 bases, with 13 bases remaining between them. The CDR3 contains 15 residues. CDR3 in DNA: TGCGCCAGCAGACTGGAGGGTTCCAACACCGGGGAGCTGTTTTTT. This translates into CASRLEGSNTGELFF.

This sequence joins TRBV9 and TRBJ2-3; possible D gene TRBD1, 5 bases. CDR3 length: 14 amino acids. Trimming took off 2 bases at V and 1 base at J, with 8 bases between the two ends. Germline V gives CDR1 SGDLS, CDR2 YYNGEE. The CDR3 DNA reads as TGTGCCAGCAGCGTTGACAGCCGCACAGATACGCAGTATTTT. Protein sequence: CASSVDSRTDTQYF.

The rearrangement uses TRBV29-1 and TRBJ1-2, with D unresolved. The CDR3 extends over 13 amino acids. V dropped 1 base and J dropped 8 bases, with 14 bases sitting between them. Germline values: CDR1 SQVTM, CDR2 ANQGSEA. The CDR3 DNA reads as TGCAGCGTTGAAGGGACCCAAGGAGGGGGCTACACCTTC. Protein: CSVEGTQGGGYTF.

Only a few counts were recorded for this clone. V and J are TRBV28 and TRBJ1-5, with 8 bases lining up with TRBD1. Unmatched junction bases numbered 11, after V lost 5 bases and J lost 5 bases. Germline V lookup: CDR1 MDHEN, CDR2 SYDVKM. There are 16 residues in the CDR3. The CDR3 nucleotides are TGTGCCAGCAGTCCGGCAGGGGGCGGAAGGGATCAGCCCCAGCATTTT. Its translation: CASSPAGGGRDQPQHF. Using reference TRBV28 and TRBJ1-5 for the parts outside the CDR3, the full variable domain is DVKVTQSSRYLVKRTGEKVFLECVQDMDHENMFWYRQDPGLGLRLIYFSYDVKMKEKGDIPEGYSVSREKKERFSLILESASTNQTSMYLCASSPAGGGRDQPQHFGDGTRLSIL.

This chain joins TRBV7-2 and TRBJ2-1, with D possibly TRBD2 on 5 matching bases. Per the germline V gene, CDR1 is SGHTA and CDR2 is FQGNSA. The CDR3 is 14 amino acids. V lost 5 bases to trimming and J lost 7 bases, with 15 bases between them. The CDR3 sequence: CASSPLRAGNEQFF. Here the CDR3 DNA reads TGTGCCAGCAGCCCTTTGAGGGCCGGGAATGAGCAGTTCTTC.

V is TRBV18 and J is TRBJ1-5; D is uncertain. The CDR3 covers 13 residues. Germline V lookup: CDR1 KGHSH, CDR2 LQKENI. V lost 3 bases and J 5 bases, leaving 8 bases between the germline ends. CDR3 in amino acids: CASSPYKDQPQHF. CDR3 sequence (DNA): TGTGCCAGCTCACCCTACAAGGATCAGCCCCAGCATTTT. Combining the CDR3 with reference TRBV18 and TRBJ1-5 gives the whole variable domain NAGVMQNPRHLVRRRGQEARLRCSPMKGHSHVYWYRQLPEEGLKFMVYLQKENIIDESGMPKERFSAEFPKEGPSILRIQQVVRGDSAAYFCASSPYKDQPQHFGDGTRLSIL.

The CDR3 is CASSFSGRPDEKLFF. The CDR3, as DNA: TGTGCCAGCAGCTTCTCCGGCAGGCCAGACGAAAAACTGTTTTTT. The chain is built from TRBV7-3 and TRBJ1-4; no definite D call. The length of the CDR3 is 15 residues. Germline assignment: CDR1 SGHTA and CDR2 FQGTGA. Trimming pared 3 bases from V and 8 bases from J, leaving 16 bases between.

The chain couples TRBV2 to TRBJ2-2; D is perhaps TRBD2 (5 bases). The CDR3 runs to 13 residues. Trimming stripped 7 bases from V and 8 bases from J, with 14 bases between. Germline loops: CDR1 SNHLY, CDR2 FYNNEI. CDR3 loop: CASKGGAWGELFF. CDR3 DNA: TGTGCCAGCAAAGGAGGAGCGTGGGGGGAGCTGTTTTTT.

This clone has a single count. Other DNA sequences of this sample code for an identical CDR3. The gene calls are TRBV11-2 and TRBJ2-7, with D possibly being TRBD2 (5 bases). CDR1 is SGHAT and CDR2 is FQNNGV in the germline V gene. V lost 1 base and J 3 bases, leaving 7 bases between the germline ends. The CDR3 has 13 amino acids. Here the CDR3 DNA reads TGTGCCAGCAGCTTAGGTGGACTCTACGAGCAGTACTTC. Its protein is CASSLGGLYEQYF. The variable domain in full, completed from reference TRBV11-2 and TRBJ2-7, reads EAGVAQSPRYKIIEKRQSVAFWCNPISGHATLYWYQQILGQGPKLLIQFQNNGVVDDSQLPKDRFSAERLKGVDSTLKIQPAKLEDSAVYLCASSLGGLYEQYFGPGTRLTVT.

This rearrangement joins TRBV5-1 to TRBJ2-1, with 10 bases aligning to TRBD2. V shed 2 bases and J 3 bases; nucleotides not matched to a gene: 5. The CDR3 is 16 amino acids. Per the germline V gene, CDR1 is SGHRS and CDR2 is YFSETQ. This chain's CDR3 is CASSLTSGALYNEQFF. CDR3 nucleotide sequence: TGCGCCAGCAGCTTAACTAGCGGGGCCCTCTACAATGAGCAGTTCTTC. Drawing the rest from reference TRBV5-1 and TRBJ2-1, the complete variable domain is KAGVTQTPRYLIKTRGQQVTLSCSPISGHRSVSWYQQTPGQGLQFLFEYFSETQRNKGNFPGRFSGRQFSNSRSEMNVSTLELGDSALYLCASSLTSGALYNEQFFGPGTRLTVL.

The genes are TRBV9 and TRBJ2-3; 7 positions match TRBD1. The germline V gene encodes CDR1 SGDLS and CDR2 YYNGEE. V gave up 4 bases and J gave up 2 bases; unmatched junction bases: 13. CDR3 length: 17 residues. The CDR3 DNA is TGTGCCAGCAGCCGAACAGGGGTAGGAAGGTCCACAGATACGCAGTATTTT. Encoded protein: CASSRTGVGRSTDTQYF.

The J gene is TRBJ2-2, the V gene TRBV15; D not certain. The CDR3 loop spans 13 amino acids. Germline V gene data show CDR1 as LNHNV and CDR2 as YYDKDF (reference sequence). The germline V and J ends were trimmed by 6 bases and 0 bases, with 5 bases remaining between them. CDR3 in amino acids: CATREANTGELFF. CDR3 bases: TGTGCCACCAGAGAAGCGAACACCGGGGAGCTGTTTTTT.

The chain has TRBV25-1 and TRBJ2-2; TRBD2 might be the D (5 bases). Germline CDR1 is MGHDK and CDR2 is SYGVNS. V lost 4 bases and J lost 3, with 15 bases in between. The length of the CDR3 is 16 residues. The CDR3 nucleotides are TGTGCCAGCAGTGGAATGTTAGGAGGATACACCGGGGAGCTGTTTTTT. As protein: CASSGMLGGYTGELFF.

The chain carries TRBV7-2 and TRBJ2-5, with 8 bases identical to TRBD2. Unmatched junction bases numbered 6, after V lost 1 base and J lost 5 bases. CDR1 is SGHTA, CDR2 FQGNSA, per germline. The CDR3 totals 15 residues. The CDR3 bases are TGTGCCAGCAGCTTAGAGGGCGGGAGGCGGGAGACCCAGTACTTC. This gives the protein CASSLEGGRRETQYF.

V usage is TRBV7-8 and J usage is TRBJ2-1; D is perhaps TRBD2 (6 bases). The CDR3 consists of 17 residues. Germline V gene data show CDR1 as SGHVS and CDR2 as FQNEAQ. The V and J ends lost 0 bases and 0 bases respectively, with 12 bases between them. The CDR3 coding sequence is TGTGCCAGCAGCTTAGCGGGACTGCCCTACTCCTACAATGAGCAGTTCTTC. Its protein product is CASSLAGLPYSYNEQFF.

This clone has only a few counts. Within the sample, other DNA sequences also encode this same CDR3. V usage is TRBV7-9 and J usage is TRBJ2-7; no clear D gene. Trimming stripped 0 bases from V and 5 bases from J, with 5 bases between. The CDR3 extends over 12 amino acids. Per germline, CDR1 SEHNR and CDR2 FQNEAQ (reference sequence). The CDR3 region has the DNA TGTGCCAGCAGCTTAGCGCTGAACGAGCAGTACTTC. This sequence encodes CASSLALNEQYF.

This clone was found a few times. The V call is TRBV5-4, the J call TRBJ1-1; possible D gene TRBD1, 5 bases. Between the trimmed V and J ends, which lost 1 base and 1 base, there was a span of 8 bases. This CDR3 comprises 14 residues. The germline gives CDR1 SGHNT, CDR2 YYREEE (reference sequence). CDR3 in DNA: TGTGCCAGCAGCTTGACGACAGCGAACACTGAAGCTTTCTTT. It yields the protein CASSLTTANTEAFF.

The chain combines TRBV23-1 with TRBJ1-4, with 7 positions matching TRBD1. TRBV23-1 is identified as an open reading frame with a role that is uncertain. CDR3 length equals 18 residues. J was trimmed by 3 bases and V by 4 bases; bases with no gene match: 14. CDR3 bases: TGCGCCAGCAGTCTTATACTTAATCCTAGGGGGCCTAATGAAAAACTGTTTTTT. Its translation: CASSLILNPRGPNEKLFF.

V is TRBV5-1 and J is TRBJ2-1, with D perhaps TRBD1 (6 bases). Germline V gene lookup returns CDR1 SGHRS and CDR2 YFSETQ. The CDR3 consists of 15 residues. The V end was cut by 4 bases, the J end by 8 bases, with 19 bases between. CDR3 in amino acids: CASSPRAAPGDEQFF. The CDR3 nucleotides are TGCGCCAGCAGCCCCCGGGCAGCGCCAGGGGATGAGCAGTTCTTC.

This clone has a single count. The rearrangement joins TRBV30 to TRBJ2-2; the D is unclear. The CDR3 runs 14 residues. Germline V gene data show CDR1 as GTSNPN and CDR2 as SVGIG (reference sequence). With 4 bases removed from V and 5 bases from J, the gap between germline ends came to 14 bases. The CDR3 protein is CAWIGRIGTGELFF. CDR3 DNA: TGTGCCTGGATTGGTCGGATAGGGACCGGGGAGCTGTTTTTT.

This rearrangement joins TRBV6-6 to TRBJ1-2; tentative D call: TRBD1 (6 bases). CDR3 length: 12 residues. V lost 0 bases, J lost 13 bases, and 12 bases lay in between. Germline values: CDR1 MNHNY, CDR2 SVGAGI (reference sequence). The CDR3 reads CASSYSGAEGTF. The CDR3 bases are TGTGCCAGCAGTTACTCGGGGGCTGAGGGCACCTTC.

A few counts support this clone. The J gene is TRBJ1-2, the V gene TRBV28; 8 positions match TRBD1. CDR1 and CDR2 (germline): MDHEN, SYDVKM. V was clipped by 3 bases and J by 4 bases; unmatched bases: 7. The CDR3 is 15 amino acids. The CDR3 nucleotides read TGTGCCAGCAGTTTGGGCAGGGGGCGTACCTATGGCTACACCTTC. This codes for CASSLGRGRTYGYTF.

This chain uses TRBV4-1 with TRBJ2-2; D uncertain. CDR1 is MGHRA and CDR2 is YSYEKL in the germline V gene. The CDR3 contains 13 residues. V dropped 5 bases and J dropped 6 bases, with 10 bases sitting between them. CDR3: CASSAKLSGELFF. CDR3 DNA: TGCGCCAGCAGCGCGAAGCTATCCGGGGAGCTGTTTTTT.

The CDR3 loop is CASSFGQGDEQYF. Here the CDR3 DNA reads TGTGCCAGCAGCTTCGGGCAGGGGGACGAGCAGTACTTC. The V and J genes are TRBV5-4 and TRBJ2-7; TRBD1 agrees at 7 bases. The V gene end was trimmed by 2 bases and the J gene end by 5 bases; junction bases not matched to a gene: 4. CDR1 and CDR2 (germline): SGHNT, YYREEE (reference sequence). This CDR3 has 13 amino acids.

The chain combines TRBV5-1 with TRBJ2-7; 7 bases fit TRBD1. V lost 4 bases to trimming and J lost 5 bases; unmatched junction nucleotides: 15. CDR1 and CDR2 (germline): SGHRS, YFSETQ. The CDR3 loop spans 16 amino acids. The CDR3 DNA is TGCGCCAGCAGCCACGGGGATACAGGGGTCTTGAACGAGCAGTACTTC. It yields the protein CASSHGDTGVLNEQYF. Full variable domain (rest looked up from reference TRBV5-1 and TRBJ2-7): KAGVTQTPRYLIKTRGQQVTLSCSPISGHRSVSWYQQTPGQGLQFLFEYFSETQRNKGNFPGRFSGRQFSNSRSEMNVSTLELGDSALYLCASSHGDTGVLNEQYFGPGTRLTVT.

The V and J genes are TRBV4-3 and TRBJ2-7, with D hard to call. CDR3 length: 15 residues. V lost 0 bases to trimming and J lost 0 bases, with 9 bases between them. CDR1 and CDR2 (germline): LGHNA, YSLEER. Written as DNA, the CDR3 is TGCGCCAGCAGCCAAGATCCGTTAAACTCCTACGAGCAGTACTTC. It translates to CASSQDPLNSYEQYF.

On this clone itself: The same CDR3 can be traced to other DNA sequences in this sample. This chain connects TRBV11-2 to TRBJ2-3; TRBD2 aligns across 9 bases. V was clipped by 5 bases and J by 1 base; unmatched bases: 4. This CDR3 spans 15 amino acids. Germline values: CDR1 SGHAT, CDR2 FQNNGV. Here the CDR3 DNA reads TGTGCCAGCAGCCCCTTAGCGGGGGGCACAGATACGCAGTATTTT. This sequence encodes CASSPLAGGTDTQYF.

J is TRBJ1-1 and V is TRBV29-1; D remains ambiguous. V shed 4 bases and J shed 0 bases, with 9 bases lying between them. CDR1 and CDR2 (germline): SQVTM, ANQGSEA. CDR3 size: 13 residues. CDR3 loop: CSVVTDMNTEAFF. The CDR3, as DNA: TGCAGCGTTGTAACAGATATGAACACTGAAGCTTTCTTT.

The chain joins TRBV19 to TRBJ1-5, with 7 bases that match TRBD1. After removal of 8 bases from V and 3 bases from J, the junction contained 13 bases not matched to a gene. Germline CDR1 and CDR2: LNHDA and SQIVND (reference sequence). The CDR3 is made up of 16 amino acids. CDR3 sequence: CASLDRASGFNQPQHF. CDR3 DNA: TGTGCCAGTCTCGACAGGGCCTCCGGGTTCAATCAGCCCCAGCATTTT.